This T cell receptor (beta chain) was observed in a study of read filtering for tumor transcriptome and immune sequencing. This library used around 400 ng RNA and molecular barcoded adaptors spanning alpha/delta and beta/gamma chains. MiXCR was run by TCRdb on the reads, yielding one entry per CDR3 protein. The table has about 46,000 distinct CDR3 sequences, approximately 19% seen once. This CDR3 has 17 residues. CDR1 SGHTA and CDR2 FQGNSA come from the germline V gene. The junction had 9 bases not matched to a gene; V was cut back by 1 base and J by 5 bases. This clonotype was counted at least ten times.

The source material was a population of CD138-negative cells sorted from bone marrow. The chain is built from TRBV7-2 and TRBJ2-7, with 12 bases identical to TRBD1. This TCR derives from a donor at least 40 years old with multiple myeloma. CDR3 in amino acids: CASSLVPSGTGGHEQYF. CDR3 bases: TGTGCCAGCAGCTTAGTACCCTCCGGGACAGGGGGCCACGAGCAGTACTTC.